These 17 T cell receptor beta chains were sequenced from one sample in a study of shared clonotypes between healthy human individuals. Profiled with immunoSEQ multiplex PCR; TCRdb holds only in-frame clones, not every one. Of about 2 million clones detected, about 95% appear once; the ten largest clones hold 0.9% to 1.5%. CD8 cells regarded as naive lacked CD45RO, were positively chosen for CCR7, and omitted terminally differentiated effector memory CD45RA+ cells. The sequenced sample was naive CD8+ T cells sorted from blood. The receptor source for this set is a man aged 18 to 29 in good health.

The V call is TRBV9, the J call TRBJ1-2; possible D gene TRBD1, 5 bases. This CDR3 region has 14 residues. The V and J ends lost 3 bases and 0 bases respectively, with 9 bases between them. Germline V gene data show CDR1 as SGDLS and CDR2 as YYNGEE. CDR3 nucleotide sequence: TGTGCCAGCAGCGCGGGGCAAACTAACTATGGCTACACCTTC. Translation gives CASSAGQTNYGYTF.

Points on this clone: Other nucleotide sequences in the sample specify the same CDR3. The V and J genes are TRBV6-5 and TRBJ2-1; D is perhaps TRBD2 (6 bases). The CDR3 consists of 16 residues. The V end lost 0 bases, the J end lost 2 bases, and 11 bases lay between the germline ends. Germline CDR1 and CDR2: MNHEY and SVGAGI. This chain's CDR3 is CASSYSWGEAYNEQFF. CDR3 DNA: TGTGCCAGCAGTTACTCGTGGGGGGAGGCCTACAATGAGCAGTTCTTC.

The rearrangement uses TRBV18 and TRBJ1-6; a possible D gene is TRBD1 (5 bases). Trimming left V 2 bases short and J 0 bases short, with 14 bases between. Germline V gene data show CDR1 as KGHSH and CDR2 as LQKENI. CDR3 length: 18 amino acids. CDR3 DNA sequence: TGTGCCAGCTCACCAAGAAGTGGGACCTCCTCCTATAATTCACCCCTCCACTTT. This gives the protein CASSPRSGTSSYNSPLHF.

CDR3 in amino acids: CAIREGGGTEAFF. In nucleotides, the CDR3 is TGTGCCATCAGGGAGGGAGGGGGCACTGAAGCTTTCTTT. This chain links TRBV10-3 with TRBJ1-1; D possibly corresponds to TRBD1 (6 bases). The length of the CDR3 is 13 residues. Germline V lookup: CDR1 ENHRY, CDR2 SYGVKD. Trimming removed 6 bases from V and 4 bases from J, with 12 bases in between.

The V and J genes are TRBV6-4 and TRBJ2-1, with 11 bases aligning to TRBD1. The germline CDR1 and CDR2 sequences are MRHNA and SNTAGT. V lost 6 bases, J lost 7 bases, and 2 bases stayed unmatched. The CDR3 contains 13 residues. CDR3 loop: CASRGTGGNEQFF. In DNA, the CDR3 is TGTGCCAGCAGGGGGACAGGGGGGAATGAGCAGTTCTTC.

The chain recombines TRBV19 with TRBJ2-7, with a tentative D call TRBD1 (5 bases). V was clipped by 0 bases and J by 1 base, with 13 bases between them. The germline gives CDR1 LNHDA, CDR2 SQIVND (reference sequence). This CDR3 is 16 amino acids long. The CDR3 bases are TGTGCCAGTAGTATAGATCTCGAGACAGTATCCTACGAGCAGTACTTC. This gives the protein CASSIDLETVSYEQYF.

The genes are TRBV9 and TRBJ2-3; D is ambiguous. The CDR3 length is 13 residues. Germline V gives CDR1 SGDLS, CDR2 YYNGEE. Trimming took 5 bases from V and 3 from J, leaving 10 bases between them. CDR3 nucleotide sequence: TGTGCCAGCAGTGCTCGAGCAACAGATACGCAGTATTTT. This translates into CASSARATDTQYF.

This chain joins TRBV14 and TRBJ2-7; TRBD1 might be the D (5 bases). The germline V gene encodes CDR1 SGHDN and CDR2 FVKESK. The CDR3 is 12 residues long. Trimming took off 4 bases at V and 3 bases at J, with 7 bases between the two ends. CDR3 DNA: TGTGCCAGCAGCCGAGACAGCTACGAGCAGTACTTC. Encoded protein: CASSRDSYEQYF.

The chain uses TRBV5-8 and TRBJ2-5, with 8 bases that match TRBD2. V shed 5 bases, J shed 7 bases, and the junction held 7 bases outside the gene matches. The CDR3 spans 13 residues. Germline V gives CDR1 SGHTS, CDR2 YDEGEE. The CDR3 DNA reads TGTGCCAGCAGTATTGGTCTAGCGGGGACCCAGTACTTC. Encoded protein: CASSIGLAGTQYF.

The genes are TRBV30 and TRBJ2-7; possibly TRBD2 for D (5 bases). The V and J ends lost 2 bases and 4 bases respectively, with 18 bases between them. Per the germline V gene, CDR1 is GTSNPN and CDR2 is SVGIG (reference sequence). The CDR3 is 15 amino acids. CDR3 bases: TGTGCCTGGAGTCTCCGACTAAGAAGGGCTTACGAGCAGTACTTC. Its translation: CAWSLRLRRAYEQYF.

This clone was seen a single time. V and J are TRBV9 and TRBJ1-3; no clear D gene. V lost 0 bases and J 0 bases, leaving 10 bases between the germline ends. The CDR3 runs to 16 residues. Germline V lookup: CDR1 SGDLS, CDR2 YYNGEE. This CDR3 is CASSVERGSSGNTIYF. CDR3 nucleotides: TGTGCCAGCAGCGTAGAGCGTGGGAGCTCTGGAAACACCATATATTTT. The full variable domain, with the rest looked up from reference TRBV9 and TRBJ1-3, is DSGVTQTPKHLITATGQRVTLRCSPRSGDLSVYWYQQSLDQGLQFLIQYYNGEERAKGNILERFSAQQFPDLHSELNLSSLELGDSALYFCASSVERGSSGNTIYFGEGSWLTVV.

The chain carries TRBV6-1 and TRBJ1-1, with a possible D match to TRBD1 (5 bases). CDR1 MNHNS and CDR2 SASEGT come from the germline V gene. Deletions cut 3 bases from V and 4 bases from J, with 9 bases between. The length of the CDR3 is 13 residues. CDR3 DNA sequence: TGTGCCAGCAGTGATGCGGGGGGCACTGAAGCTTTCTTT. Translating gives CASSDAGGTEAFF.

The chain joins TRBV4-3 to TRBJ1-1; a weak D match, TRBD1 (5 bases). Germline V gene data show CDR1 as LGHNA and CDR2 as YSLEER. CDR3 size: 14 residues. V was clipped by 3 bases and J by 1 base, with 9 bases between them. The CDR3 sequence: CASSHGTGNTEAFF. CDR3 nucleotides: TGCGCCAGCAGCCACGGTACAGGGAACACTGAAGCTTTCTTT.

The rearrangement joins TRBV9 to TRBJ2-1, with a possible D match to TRBD1 (12 bases). Trimming left V 5 bases short and J 9 bases short, with 39 bases between. The CDR3 covers 21 residues. Germline assignment: CDR1 SGDLS and CDR2 YYNGEE. DNA for the CDR3: TGTGCCAGCAGTCCCGGTCGAATGGGACAGGGGGCTAGCGGGGGGCCTATTGAGCAGTTCTTC. Its translation: CASSPGRMGQGASGGPIEQFF.

The chain recombines TRBV2 with TRBJ1-2, with 7 bases identical to TRBD1. CDR1 SNHLY and CDR2 FYNNEI come from the germline V gene. V was clipped by 2 bases and J by 2 bases; unmatched bases: 2. The CDR3 is made up of 14 amino acids. The CDR3 DNA follows: TGTGCCAGCAGTGAACCGGGACAGAACTATGGCTACACCTTC. Its protein product is CASSEPGQNYGYTF. Full variable domain (remainder filled in from reference TRBV2 and TRBJ1-2): EPEVTQTPSHQVTQMGQEVILRCVPISNHLYFYWYRQILGQKVEFLVSFYNNEISEKSEIFDDQFSVERPDGSNFTLKIRSTKLEDSAMYFCASSEPGQNYGYTFGSGTRLTVV.

This chain connects TRBV4-1 to TRBJ2-2, with D perhaps given as TRBD1 or TRBD2 (5 bases each). Between the trimmed V and J ends, which lost 4 bases and 5 bases, there was a span of 17 bases. Germline CDR1 reads MGHRA; CDR2 reads YSYEKL. The CDR3 totals 16 residues. The CDR3 DNA sequence: TGCGCCAGCAGCCTAACCGGGACGACGGTGACCGGGGAGCTGTTTTTT. Translated, it gives CASSLTGTTVTGELFF.

This chain connects TRBV6-5 to TRBJ2-1; D not resolved. Trimming took off 5 bases at V and 6 bases at J, with 8 bases between the two ends. CDR1 is MNHEY, CDR2 SVGAGI, per germline. The CDR3 spans 12 residues. The chain's CDR3 is CASSPPSNEQFF. Written as DNA, the CDR3 is TGTGCCAGCAGTCCCCCCAGCAATGAGCAGTTCTTC.